This T cell receptor (beta chain) was sequenced during a study of response to subunit inactivated influenza vaccine. TCRdb processed the RT-PCR reads anew with MiXCR; each CDR3 protein has one entry. The repertoire consists of around 790,000 distinct CDR3 sequences, with around 21% occurring once and the leading ten covering about 9.4%. This CDR3 region has 15 residues. Germline CDR1 and CDR2: SGHTA and FQGNSA. V lost 1 base to trimming and J lost 0 bases, with 10 bases between them. Material: PBMCs from blood, obtained more than 4 days after vaccination. The chain joins TRBV7-2 to TRBJ2-7; D not resolved. This receptor was identified in a man in his fifties or sixties who received an inactivated influenza vaccine. The CDR3 sequence: CASSLVALSSYEQYF. For the CDR3, the DNA is TGTGCCAGCAGCTTAGTAGCTTTAAGCTCCTACGAGCAGTACTTC.